These T cell receptor beta chains were read from a single sample in a study of shared clonotypes between healthy human individuals. TCRdb's copy holds only in-frame clones and misses some; the assay was immunoSEQ multiplex PCR. The table records 850,000 to 1,200,000 clones, about 74% of them present only once. The specimen was memory CD4+ T cells sorted from blood. The receptors come from a man aged 18 to 35 in good health. Both conserved end residues are part of each CDR3. The D gene is left open where the match is weak. The size of a clone is reported for some rows only, either as once, few or many, or as a class for expanded clones.

size,J,V,D,CDR3,DNA
many,TRBJ1-3,TRBV7-8,.,CASSLVTSGNTIYF,TGTGCCAGCAGCTTAGTCACCTCTGGAAACACCATATATTTT
.,TRBJ2-3,TRBV2,TRBD2,CASRPLAGRIDTQYF,TGTGCCAGCAGACCACTAGCGGGACGAATAGATACGCAGTATTTT
once,TRBJ2-7,TRBV7-2,.,CASSLYGEQYF,TGTGCCAGCAGCTTATACGGGGAGCAGTACTTC
.,TRBJ2-3,TRBV5-1,TRBD2,CASSPGTSGRAGADTQYF,TGCGCCAGCAGCCCTGGGACTAGCGGGAGGGCCGGTGCAGATACGCAGTATTTT
.,TRBJ2-5,TRBV6-4,.,CASSPGGTQYF,TGTGCCAGCAGCCCCGGGGGGACCCAGTACTTC
few,TRBJ1-6,TRBV10-3,TRBD1,CAISESGGNNSPLHF,TGTGCCATCAGTGAGTCAGGGGGCAATAATTCACCCCTCCACTTT
.,TRBJ2-5,TRBV5-1,TRBD2,CASRSGTSGGQETQYF,TGCGCCAGCAGATCAGGGACTAGCGGGGGACAAGAGACCCAGTACTTC
.,TRBJ2-3,TRBV14,TRBD2,CASSLLAFTDTQYF,TGTGCCAGCAGCTTACTAGCGTTCACAGATACGCAGTATTTT
once,TRBJ2-3,TRBV10-1,.,CASSESMVAAQYF,TGCGCCAGCAGTGAGTCGATGGTAGCCGCGCAGTATTTT
.,TRBJ2-1,TRBV30,TRBD1,CAWRPRGTIAGEQFF,TGTGCCTGGAGGCCCAGGGGGACAATCGCGGGTGAGCAGTTCTTC
.,TRBJ2-4,TRBV19,.,CASTPGGELAKNIQYF,TGTGCCAGTACCCCCGGAGGAGAGCTAGCCAAAAACATTCAGTACTTC
.,TRBJ2-7,TRBV5-1,TRBD1,CASSTSGQGREQYF,TGCGCCAGCAGCACCTCGGGACAGGGCCGCGAGCAGTACTTC
.,TRBJ1-1,TRBV29-1,TRBD1,CSVGGGANTEAFF,TGCAGCGTTGGAGGGGGCGCGAACACTGAAGCTTTCTTT
few,TRBJ1-5,TRBV18,.,CASSPGPGETQHF,TGTGCCAGCTCACCGGGCCCGGGGGAAACCCAGCATTTT
.,TRBJ1-1,TRBV7-2,.,CASSPEGGNTEAFF,TGTGCCAGCAGCCCGGAAGGGGGTAACACTGAAGCTTTCTTT
.,TRBJ1-2,TRBV2,.,CASSDSGWSGYTF,TGTGCCAGCAGTGATTCTGGGTGGAGCGGCTACACCTTC
.,TRBJ1-1,TRBV4-3,.,CASSQDPAGRTEAFF,TGCGCCAGCAGCCAAGATCCGGCAGGGAGGACTGAAGCTTTCTTT
.,TRBJ2-7,TRBV5-4,.,CASSLDSRAGREQYF,TGTGCCAGCAGCTTGGATTCCCGAGCCGGTAGGGAGCAGTACTTC
.,TRBJ2-7,TRBV30,.,CAWTGQYEQYF,TGTGCCTGGACAGGCCAGTACGAGCAGTACTTC
.,TRBJ2-3,TRBV10-3,.,CAIRRNRESTDTQYF,TGTGCCATCAGGCGGAATCGGGAGAGCACAGATACGCAGTATTTT
.,TRBJ2-4,TRBV6-4,TRBD1,CASSDLSGTGENLSKNIQYF,TGTGCCAGCAGTGACTTATCCGGGACAGGGGAGAATTTGTCCAAAAACATTCAGTACTTC
.,TRBJ1-2,TRBV4-1,.,CASSPSLTGDNYGYTF,TGCGCCAGCAGCCCCTCCTTGACAGGAGATAACTATGGCTACACCTTC
.,TRBJ1-1,TRBV5-1,.,CASSSQVSGTEAFF,TGCGCCAGCAGTTCCCAGGTGTCGGGGACTGAAGCTTTCTTT
few,TRBJ1-5,TRBV19,.,CASTEGYSSNQPQHF,TGTGCCAGTACCGAGGGGTACTCCTCAAATCAGCCCCAGCATTTT
.,TRBJ1-1,TRBV5-4,TRBD1,CASSRDRGNAEAFF,TGTGCCAGCAGCAGGGACAGGGGGAACGCTGAAGCTTTCTTT
.,TRBJ2-2,TRBV11-1,TRBD2,CASSLGGSGNAGELFF,TGTGCCAGCAGCTTAGGTGGTAGCGGGAATGCCGGGGAGCTGTTTTTT
.,TRBJ1-2,TRBV5-4,TRBD1,CASSLGGQGGYGYTF,TGTGCCAGCAGCTTGGGTGGACAGGGGGGGTATGGCTACACCTTC
few,TRBJ2-3,TRBV5-6,.,CASSLRQTTDTQYF,TGTGCCAGCAGCTTGCGGCAAACCACAGATACGCAGTATTTT
.,TRBJ2-7,TRBV28,.,CASSPRGKTDYEQYF,TGTGCCAGCAGTCCCCGGGGAAAGACCGACTACGAGCAGTACTTC
.,TRBJ1-1,TRBV7-2,.,CASSIQARTAEAFF,TGTGCCAGCAGCATTCAGGCCCGAACCGCTGAAGCTTTCTTT
.,TRBJ1-1,TRBV19,.,CASKINTEAFF,TGTGCCAGTAAGATAAACACTGAAGCTTTCTTT
.,TRBJ2-5,TRBV5-1,TRBD1,CASSSTGGSETQYF,TGCGCCAGCAGCAGTACAGGGGGCAGCGAGACCCAGTACTTC
.,TRBJ2-7,TRBV11-2,.,CASSLEWRTYEQYF,TGTGCCAGCAGCTTAGAGTGGCGAACCTACGAGCAGTACTTC
few,TRBJ2-3,TRBV5-6,.,CASKSSHLATDTQYF,TGTGCCAGCAAAAGCAGCCATCTTGCCACAGATACGCAGTATTTT
once,TRBJ2-7,TRBV11-2,.,CASSLASNTYEQYF,TGTGCCAGCAGCTTAGCGTCGAATACCTACGAGCAGTACTTC